Each of the 21 T cell receptor beta chains below was sequenced from the same sample in a study of blood T cells in healthy people across ages. It was with a sample-barcoded 5' primer and a J-beta primer mix that a second PCR of roughly 7 to 12 cycles was run. A single record per CDR3 protein comes from TCRdb applying MiXCR to the 5' RACE reads. The sample yields some 800,000 distinct CDR3 sequences, approximately 25% seen once. This sample also belongs to another study, concerning T cells of mothers and their children.

The specimen sequenced was blood. Every receptor here comes from a boy between 10 and 17 years old in good health.

This clonotype was counted a few times. Germline is not matched at one junction end, which may reflect a read error. The gene calls are TRBV7-9 and TRBJ2-7; 9 positions agree with TRBD2. Germline CDR1 and CDR2: SEHNR and FQNEAQ (reference sequence). There are 15 residues in the CDR3. The CDR3 is CASSLVAGGTYEQYF. The CDR3 DNA follows: TGTGCCAGCAGTTTAGTCGCGGGGGGGACCTACGAGCAGTACTTC.

The table lists this clonotype with a few counts. The chain is built from TRBV20-1 and TRBJ1-6; 10 bases match TRBD1. Germline lookup yields CDR1 DFQATT and CDR2 SNEGSKA (reference sequence). The J segment lost 7 bases and the V segment lost 6 bases, leaving 3 bases of the junction unmatched. This CDR3 contains 13 residues. The CDR3 region is CSAKTGGNSPLHF. DNA of the CDR3: TGCAGTGCCAAGACAGGGGGCAATTCACCCCTCCACTTT.

Details on this clonotype: One junction end disagrees with the germline gene, perhaps due to a read error. The chain uses TRBV11-1 and TRBJ2-5; maybe TRBD2 (5 bases). Germline values: CDR1 SGHAT, CDR2 FQDESV (reference sequence). CDR3 length: 13 amino acids. CDR3 in DNA: TGTGCCAGCAGCCCAGGACTGGAAGAGTCCCAGTACTTC. Its translation: CASSPGLEESQYF.

J is TRBJ2-1 and V is TRBV19; TRBD2 aligns across 8 bases. Trimming at V came to 3 bases and at J to 0 bases, leaving 4 bases not matched to a gene. Per the germline V gene, CDR1 is LNHDA and CDR2 is SQIVND (reference sequence). The CDR3 has 16 residues. The CDR3 sequence: CASSILAGSSYNEQFF. The CDR3 DNA is TGTGCCAGTAGTATCCTAGCGGGTAGCTCCTACAATGAGCAGTTCTTC. The variable domain in full, completed from reference TRBV19 and TRBJ2-1, reads DGGITQSPKYLFRKEGQNVTLSCEQNLNHDAMYWYRQDPGQGLRLIYYSQIVNDFQKGDIAEGYSVSREKKESFPLTVTSAQKNPTAFYLCASSILAGSSYNEQFFGPGTRLTVL.

The rearrangement links TRBV14 to TRBJ2-5; D is unresolved. The CDR3 runs 16 residues. Germline loops: CDR1 SGHDN, CDR2 FVKESK. V lost 0 bases and J lost 2, with 13 bases in between. Here the CDR3 DNA reads TGTGCCAGCAGCCAAGACGCCGGGCTAGTTCAAGAGACCCAGTACTTC. Amino acid sequence: CASSQDAGLVQETQYF.

This clonotype was recorded a few times. The V gene is TRBV2, the J gene TRBJ2-5, with TRBD2 identical over 14 bases. The end of the DNA aligns better with TRBJ2-1, so the J call may be wrong. Germline lookup yields CDR1 SNHLY and CDR2 FYNNEI. The CDR3 is 15 residues long. The CDR3 sequence: CASRGTSGSINEQFF. CDR3 DNA: TGTGCCAGCAGGGGGACTAGCGGGAGTATCAATGAGCAGTTCTTC.

V and J are TRBV6-1 and TRBJ1-1; no clear D. This CDR3 is 11 amino acids long. V was clipped by 8 bases and J by 5 bases, with 9 bases between them. The germline V gene has CDR1 MNHNS and CDR2 SASEGT. As DNA, the CDR3 is TGTGCCAGCGGCTCGGTGACTGAAGCTTTCTTT. Translating gives CASGSVTEAFF.

This clonotype has only a few counts. V gene TRBV12-3 or TRBV12-4 combines with J gene TRBJ1-4; D perhaps matches TRBD1 (5 bases). This CDR3 comprises 15 residues. Trimming cost V 6 bases and J 0 bases, with 11 bases left between them. The CDR3 coding sequence is TGTGCCAGCAGCCGGGGGGGGTCAACTAATGAAAAACTGTTTTTT. Its protein is CASSRGGSTNEKLFF.

V and J are TRBV14 and TRBJ2-5, with D maybe TRBD1 (6 bases). The end of the DNA is better explained by TRBJ2-7, so the J call may be wrong. From germline, CDR1 is SGHDN and CDR2 FVKESK. This CDR3 comprises 17 residues. The CDR3 is CASSQDRPGESSYEQYF. The CDR3 bases are TGTGCCAGCAGCCAAGATCGGCCAGGGGAGAGCTCCTACGAGCAGTACTTC.

The chain joins TRBV12-3 or TRBV12-4 to TRBJ2-2; D gene unclear. V lost 3 bases and J lost 1, with 9 bases in between. The CDR3 length is 15 residues. The chain's CDR3 is CASSFAAENTGELFF. In nucleotides, the CDR3 is TGTGCCAGCAGTTTCGCTGCGGAGAACACCGGGGAGCTGTTTTTT.

This clonotype was counted only a few times. This chain links TRBV4-3 with TRBJ2-2; D is possibly TRBD2 (6 bases). Trimming took 1 base from V and 8 from J, leaving 11 bases between them. The CDR3 runs to 14 residues. The germline V gene encodes CDR1 LGHNA and CDR2 YSLEER. As DNA, the CDR3 is TGCGCCAGCAGCCAAGTATCGCTAGCGGGGGAGCTGTTTTTT. Translation gives CASSQVSLAGELFF.

This clonotype has more than one count but fewer than ten. The chain employs TRBV13 and TRBJ2-3, with D hard to call. From germline, CDR1 is PRHDT and CDR2 FYEKMQ (reference sequence). Trimming stripped 1 base from V and 6 bases from J, with 11 bases between. This CDR3 region has 14 residues. CDR3 in DNA: TGTGCCAGCAGCTTAGAGAGCGCCAGCGATACGCAGTATTTT. Translation: CASSLESASDTQYF.

CDR3 in amino acids: CASSLGRPGSGNTIYF. The CDR3 coding sequence is TGCGCCAGCAGCTTGGGGCGGCCCGGCTCTGGAAACACCATATATTTT. The chain has TRBV5-1 and TRBJ1-3; D ambiguous. With 0 bases removed from V and 0 bases from J, the gap between germline ends came to 10 bases. Germline assignment: CDR1 SGHRS and CDR2 YFSETQ. This CDR3 region has 16 residues. Using reference TRBV5-1 and TRBJ1-3 for the parts outside the CDR3, the full variable domain is KAGVTQTPRYLIKTRGQQVTLSCSPISGHRSVSWYQQTPGQGLQFLFEYFSETQRNKGNFPGRFSGRQFSNSRSEMNVSTLELGDSALYLCASSLGRPGSGNTIYFGEGSWLTVV.

The V call is TRBV7-9, the J call TRBJ2-7; maybe TRBD1 (5 bases). This CDR3 region has 15 residues. Per the germline V gene, CDR1 is SEHNR and CDR2 is FQNEAQ (reference sequence). With 1 base removed from V and 3 bases from J, the gap between germline ends came to 13 bases. The CDR3 DNA is TGTGCCAGCAGCTTAGGAAGCAGGGAAATCTACGAGCAGTACTTC. As protein: CASSLGSREIYEQYF. The full variable domain, its missing parts supplied by reference TRBV7-9 and TRBJ2-7, is DTGVSQNPRHKITKRGQNVTFRCDPISEHNRLYWYRQTLGQGPEFLTYFQNEAQLEKSRLLSDRFSAERPKGSFSTLEIQRTEQGDSAMYLCASSLGSREIYEQYFGPGTRLTVT.

This chain uses TRBV15 with TRBJ2-7; a possible D gene is TRBD2 (5 bases). The CDR3 spans 17 residues. Trimming cost V 0 bases and J 6 bases, with 21 bases left between them. CDR1 is LNHNV, CDR2 YYDKDF, per germline (reference sequence). The CDR3 spells CATSRDLSGYLLGEQYF. CDR3 nucleotide sequence: TGTGCCACCAGCAGAGATCTCTCGGGGTATCTCCTTGGCGAGCAGTACTTC.

Only a few counts were recorded for this clonotype. This chain connects TRBV20-1 to TRBJ2-5; D ambiguous. TRBJ2-7 explains the end of the DNA better; the J call may be wrong. Germline CDR1 is DFQATT and CDR2 is SNEGSKA (reference sequence). There are 14 residues in the CDR3. The CDR3: CSADGLRSSYEQYF. CDR3 DNA sequence: TGCAGTGCCGACGGGCTCAGAAGCTCCTACGAGCAGTACTTC.

The chain combines TRBV12-3 or TRBV12-4 with TRBJ2-5; 7 bases fit TRBD2. With V trimmed by 3 bases and J by 4 bases, 11 bases remained unmatched. The CDR3 sequence is 16 residues long. This chain's CDR3 is CASSFPARTRRETQYF. CDR3 nucleotide sequence: TGTGCCAGCAGTTTTCCCGCCCGGACTAGGCGAGAGACCCAGTACTTC.

This clonotype was observed a few times. This chain links TRBV12-3 or TRBV12-4 with TRBJ2-3; D is uncertain. V lost 5 bases to trimming and J lost 2 bases, with 14 bases between them. The CDR3 spans 15 residues. The CDR3 DNA reads as TGTGCCAGCAGTCACATTCCCGGCCACACAGATACGCAGTATTTT. Its protein is CASSHIPGHTDTQYF.

This clonotype was counted only a few times. This sequence joins TRBV11-2 and TRBJ2-5, with 11 positions matching TRBD2. The J call may be mistaken, given a closer DNA end match to TRBJ2-1. The CDR3 is 13 amino acids. The germline V gene has CDR1 SGHAT and CDR2 FQNNGV. This chain's CDR3 is CASSSWTSGEQFF. The DNA for the CDR3 is TGTGCCAGCAGCTCCTGGACTAGCGGGGAGCAGTTCTTC.

V usage is TRBV7-2 and J usage is TRBJ1-2, with D tentatively TRBD1 (5 bases). The CDR3 sequence is 15 residues long. In germline, CDR1 is SGHTA, CDR2 FQGNSA. V shed 5 bases and J shed 1 base, with 14 bases lying between them. The CDR3 region is CASSPPSRDNYGYTF. The DNA for the CDR3 is TGTGCCAGCAGCCCACCGAGCAGGGATAACTATGGCTACACCTTC.

Only a few counts were recorded for this clonotype. The chain is built from TRBV6-2 or TRBV6-3 and TRBJ2-1; no definite D call. The germline V gene encodes CDR1 MNHEY and CDR2 SVGEGT. The V and J ends lost 6 bases and 0 bases respectively, with 12 bases between them. The CDR3 is 15 residues long. CDR3 sequence reads: CASSLTRNSYNEQFF. The CDR3 nucleotides read TGTGCCAGCAGCTTAACACGAAACTCCTACAATGAGCAGTTCTTC.